These 22 T cell receptor beta chains were all obtained from the same sample, sequenced in a study of blood T cell repertoires in COVID-19. Assay: immunoSEQ multiplex PCR; the TCRdb copy retains only in-frame clones and omits some. The sample holds 93,000 or so clones, 84% seen once. Sequenced input: peripheral blood. Receptors originate from a human donor in a cohort sampled during active COVID-19.

This sequence joins TRBV18 and TRBJ2-7; D is perhaps TRBD1 (5 bases). The length of the CDR3 is 14 residues. Germline CDR1 KGHSH, CDR2 LQKENI. V lost 2 bases to trimming and J lost 3 bases, with 11 bases between them. Here the CDR3 DNA reads TGTGCCAGCTCACCAAAGGCCAGGGACTACGAGCAGTACTTC. Residues: CASSPKARDYEQYF.

The rearrangement uses TRBV19 and TRBJ1-2; a possible D gene is TRBD1 (5 bases). Germline V gene sequence: CDR1 LNHDA, CDR2 SQIVND (reference sequence). The ends were cut back, 6 bases at V and 4 bases at J, with 12 bases in the middle. This CDR3 comprises 13 residues. Here the CDR3 DNA reads TGTGCCAGTAGGAGCGGGACGGGCTATGGCTACACCTTC. Amino acids: CASRSGTGYGYTF.

V gene TRBV6-8 combines with J gene TRBJ1-5; D is unclear. Germline CDR1 reads MNHGY; CDR2 reads SAAAGT. The V end lost 7 bases, the J end lost 9 bases, and 22 bases lay between the germline ends. This CDR3 is built from 15 residues. The CDR3 DNA follows: TGTGCCAGCACTATTGAGGAGACTCTTTTATGGCCCCAGCATTTT. It codes for CASTIEETLLWPQHF.

A few counts support this clone. The genes are TRBV11-1 and TRBJ1-1, with 12 bases identical to TRBD1. This CDR3 spans 16 amino acids. Germline CDR1 and CDR2: SGHAT and FQDESV (reference sequence). Trimming cost V 5 bases and J 1 base; bases outside gene matches: 5. The CDR3 spells CASSIGTGGTNTEAFF. The DNA of the CDR3 is TGTGCCAGCAGCATCGGGACAGGGGGCACGAACACTGAAGCTTTCTTT.

The chain couples TRBV5-4 to TRBJ1-1; D unresolved. V lost 0 bases and J lost 1, with 7 bases in between. Germline V gene lookup returns CDR1 SGHNT and CDR2 YYREEE (reference sequence). This CDR3 is built from 14 residues. This CDR3 reads CASSLAGRNTEAFF. The CDR3 DNA follows: TGTGCCAGCAGCTTGGCGGGAAGGAACACTGAAGCTTTCTTT.

This clone was counted once. This chain uses TRBV2 with TRBJ2-2, with D tentatively TRBD1 (5 bases). Germline V gives CDR1 SNHLY, CDR2 FYNNEI. The CDR3 extends over 15 amino acids. V was cut by 6 bases and J by 4 bases, with 15 bases left in between. CDR3 in amino acids: CASSRQTSVTGELFF. The CDR3 DNA reads as TGTGCCAGCAGCCGACAGACCTCGGTCACCGGGGAGCTGTTTTTT.

This rearrangement joins TRBV5-1 to TRBJ2-7; 16 positions match TRBD2. The CDR3 totals 19 residues. V shed 5 bases, J shed 2 bases, and the junction held 13 bases outside the gene matches. Germline V gene lookup returns CDR1 SGHRS and CDR2 YFSETQ. CDR3 sequence reads: CASSFDLGLAGGPTYEQYF. CDR3 nucleotide sequence: TGCGCCAGCAGTTTCGACCTGGGACTAGCGGGGGGGCCGACCTACGAGCAGTACTTC.

The genes are TRBV3-1 (or the pseudogene TRBV3-2) and TRBJ2-5; TRBD2 agrees at 8 bases. Per germline, CDR1 LGHDT and CDR2 YNNKEL (reference sequence). V was clipped by 8 bases and J by 7 bases; unmatched bases: 9. The CDR3 covers 13 residues. The CDR3 nucleotides are TGTGCCAGCCGGGGGGCGGGGGGATGGACCCAGTACTTC. It translates to CASRGAGGWTQYF.

The chain links TRBV6-5 to TRBJ1-3; D remains ambiguous. Germline-derived CDR1 and CDR2 are MNHEY and SVGAGI. This CDR3 region has 15 residues. V dropped 4 bases and J dropped 0 bases, with 10 bases sitting between them. The CDR3 loop reads CASSSGVTSGNTIYF. The CDR3 region has the DNA TGTGCCAGCAGTTCCGGGGTGACCTCTGGAAACACCATATATTTT.

V is TRBV11-3 and J is TRBJ1-6; D uncertain. The CDR3 contains 15 residues. CDR1 is SGHNT and CDR2 is YENEEA in the germline V gene. V was trimmed by 5 bases and J by 7 bases, leaving 15 bases between them. The DNA of the CDR3 is TGTGCCAGCAGCCCCGGTGCGGTTTTCAATTCACCCCTCCACTTT. Translating it yields CASSPGAVFNSPLHF.

J is TRBJ2-1 and V is TRBV19; 7 bases line up with TRBD1. The CDR3 has 15 amino acids. CDR1 LNHDA and CDR2 SQIVND come from the germline V gene (reference sequence). Trimming removed 6 bases from V and 4 bases from J; junction bases left unmatched: 9. The CDR3 region is CASRMTGTRYNEQFF. DNA for the CDR3: TGTGCCAGTAGGATGACAGGGACCAGGTACAATGAGCAGTTCTTC.

The CDR3 sequence: CASSPRSGGAHTQYF. The CDR3 DNA reads as TGTGCCAGCAGCCCCCGGAGCGGGGGGGCTCATACGCAGTATTTT. The chain couples TRBV7-3 to TRBJ2-3; 10 bases map to TRBD2. Germline V gives CDR1 SGHTA, CDR2 FQGTGA. The J segment lost 7 bases and the V segment lost 5 bases, leaving 9 bases of the junction unmatched. The CDR3 has 15 amino acids.

This clone was detected a few times. The genes are TRBV19 and TRBJ1-3; 8 nucleotides line up with TRBD1. The germline gives CDR1 LNHDA, CDR2 SQIVND (reference sequence). CDR3 size: 15 residues. Germline trimming cut 5 bases from V and 6 bases from J; bases unmatched to any gene: 9. The CDR3 DNA reads TGTGCCAGTAGTGCGCGGACAGGGATAGAAAACACCATATATTTT. Translating it yields CASSARTGIENTIYF.

This chain connects TRBV9 to TRBJ1-2; no definite D call. The germline V gene encodes CDR1 SGDLS and CDR2 YYNGEE. This CDR3 region has 14 residues. V was trimmed by 1 base and J by 5 bases, leaving 12 bases between them. CDR3 residues: CASSVPSAPYGYTF. The DNA for the CDR3 is TGTGCCAGCAGCGTACCCAGCGCTCCTTATGGCTACACCTTC.

This chain links TRBV7-8 with TRBJ2-1; 7 bases are a match to TRBD1. CDR1 is SGHVS, CDR2 FQNEAQ, per germline. The V segment lost 2 bases and the J segment 14 bases; nucleotides outside the gene matches: 9. This CDR3 has 13 amino acids. CDR3 protein: CASSLRTGPQKFF. The CDR3 region has the DNA TGTGCCAGCAGCTTAAGGACAGGCCCACAAAAGTTCTTC.

V gene TRBV5-4 combines with J gene TRBJ1-1, with 8 bases matching TRBD1. The junction had 11 bases not matched to a gene; V was cut back by 0 bases and J by 4 bases. Germline loops: CDR1 SGHNT, CDR2 YYREEE (reference sequence). The length of the CDR3 is 17 residues. The CDR3 protein is CASSLGGQGRFGTEAFF. CDR3 in DNA: TGTGCCAGCAGCTTGGGAGGACAGGGTAGATTCGGCACTGAAGCTTTCTTT.

The chain links TRBV11-1 to TRBJ2-4, with 10 bases identical to TRBD2. The germline CDR1 and CDR2 sequences are SGHAT and FQDESV (reference sequence). The CDR3 extends over 15 amino acids. V lost 2 bases, J lost 8 bases, and 6 bases stayed unmatched. The DNA of the CDR3 is TGTGCCAGCAGCTTACAGCGGGGGGGACTGGACATTCAGTACTTC. The encoded protein is CASSLQRGGLDIQYF. The full variable domain, completed using reference TRBV11-1 and TRBJ2-4, is EAEVAQSPRYKITEKSQAVAFWCDPISGHATLYWYRQILGQGPELLVQFQDESVVDDSQLPKDRFSAERLKGVDSTLKIQPAELGDSAMYLCASSLQRGGLDIQYFGAGTRLSVL.

The chain carries TRBV11-3 and TRBJ2-5, with D possibly being TRBD1 (6 bases). The length of the CDR3 is 16 residues. Germline lookup yields CDR1 SGHNT and CDR2 YENEEA. The germline V and J ends were trimmed by 5 bases and 2 bases, with 18 bases remaining between them. CDR3 DNA: TGTGCCAGCAGCACCCCCCCCGGGACAATGCAAGAGACCCAGTACTTC. Translation gives CASSTPPGTMQETQYF.

V and J are TRBV2 and TRBJ2-3, with TRBD2 as a possible D gene (5 bases). From germline, CDR1 is SNHLY and CDR2 FYNNEI. The CDR3 length is 14 residues. The CDR3 reads CAAQVDPGTDTQYF. As DNA, the CDR3 is TGTGCGGCCCAGGTTGACCCGGGAACAGATACGCAGTATTTT.

The V call is TRBV7-9, the J call TRBJ1-1; TRBD1 agrees at 7 bases. CDR1 is SEHNR, CDR2 FQNEAQ, per germline (reference sequence). CDR3 length: 14 amino acids. Trimming removed 6 bases from V and 6 bases from J; junction bases left unmatched: 10. Here the CDR3 reads CASRGDSGNAEAFF. In DNA, the CDR3 is TGTGCCAGCAGGGGGGACAGTGGTAACGCTGAAGCTTTCTTT.

The J gene is TRBJ1-6, the V gene TRBV27; D uncertain. This CDR3 is built from 13 residues. Germline V lookup: CDR1 MNHEY, CDR2 SMNVEV (reference sequence). Trimming stripped 8 bases from V and 14 bases from J, with 19 bases between. The CDR3 loop reads CASRTHQQVTLHF. The CDR3 DNA is TGTGCCAGCCGAACCCATCAGCAGGTCACCCTCCACTTT.

This sequence joins TRBV7-3 and TRBJ2-3; TRBD1 matches at 7 bases. Germline CDR1 and CDR2: SGHTA and FQGTGA. V lost 5 bases to trimming and J lost 2 bases; unmatched junction nucleotides: 7. This CDR3 region has 15 residues. CDR3 nucleotides: TGTGCCAGCAGCCCTCGAGGGGGCGACACAGATACGCAGTATTTT. As protein: CASSPRGGDTDTQYF.